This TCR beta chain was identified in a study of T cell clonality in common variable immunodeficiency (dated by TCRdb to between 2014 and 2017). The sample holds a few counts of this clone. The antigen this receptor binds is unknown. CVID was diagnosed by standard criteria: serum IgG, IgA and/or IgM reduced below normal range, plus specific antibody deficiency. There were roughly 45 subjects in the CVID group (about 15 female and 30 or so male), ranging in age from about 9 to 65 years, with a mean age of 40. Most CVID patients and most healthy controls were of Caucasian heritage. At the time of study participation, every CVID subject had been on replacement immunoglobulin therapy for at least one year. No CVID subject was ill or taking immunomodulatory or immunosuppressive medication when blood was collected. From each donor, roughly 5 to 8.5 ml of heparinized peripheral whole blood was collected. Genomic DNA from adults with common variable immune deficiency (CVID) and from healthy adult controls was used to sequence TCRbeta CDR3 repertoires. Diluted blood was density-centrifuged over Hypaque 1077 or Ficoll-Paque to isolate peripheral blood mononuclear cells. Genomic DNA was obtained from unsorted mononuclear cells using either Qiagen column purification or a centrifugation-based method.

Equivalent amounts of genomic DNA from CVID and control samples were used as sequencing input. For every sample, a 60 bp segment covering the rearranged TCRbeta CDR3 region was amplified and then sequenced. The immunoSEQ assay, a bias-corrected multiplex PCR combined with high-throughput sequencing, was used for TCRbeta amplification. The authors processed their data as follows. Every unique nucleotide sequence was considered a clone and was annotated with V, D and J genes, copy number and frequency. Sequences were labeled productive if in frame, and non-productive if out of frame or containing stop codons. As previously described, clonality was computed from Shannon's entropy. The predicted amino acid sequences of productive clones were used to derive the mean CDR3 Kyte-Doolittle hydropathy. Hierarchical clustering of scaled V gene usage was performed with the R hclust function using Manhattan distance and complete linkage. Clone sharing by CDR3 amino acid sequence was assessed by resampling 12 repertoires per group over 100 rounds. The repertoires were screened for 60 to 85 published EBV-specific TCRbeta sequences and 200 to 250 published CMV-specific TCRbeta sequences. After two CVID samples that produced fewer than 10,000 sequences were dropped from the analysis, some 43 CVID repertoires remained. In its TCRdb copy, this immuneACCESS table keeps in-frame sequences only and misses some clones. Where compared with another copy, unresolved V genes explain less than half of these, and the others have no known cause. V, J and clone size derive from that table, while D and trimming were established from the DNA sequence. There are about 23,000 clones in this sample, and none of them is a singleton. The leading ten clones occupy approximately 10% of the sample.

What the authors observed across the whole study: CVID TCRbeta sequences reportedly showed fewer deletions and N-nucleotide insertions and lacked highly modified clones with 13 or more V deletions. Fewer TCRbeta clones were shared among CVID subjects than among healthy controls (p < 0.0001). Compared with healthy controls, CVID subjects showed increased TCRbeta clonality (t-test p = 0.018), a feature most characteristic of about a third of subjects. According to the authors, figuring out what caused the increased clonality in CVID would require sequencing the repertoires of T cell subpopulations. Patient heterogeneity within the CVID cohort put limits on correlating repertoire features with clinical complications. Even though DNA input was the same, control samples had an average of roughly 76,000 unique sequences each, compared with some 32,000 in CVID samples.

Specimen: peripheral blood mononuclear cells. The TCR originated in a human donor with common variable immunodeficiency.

The part of the CDR3 DNA that was read is TGTGCCTGGAGAGGCGGGAAAATCGCCAGCTCCTACAATGAG. Translated, this gives CAWRGGKIASSYNE. Given in full, the CDR3 is CAWRGGKIASSYNEQFF. The chain joins TRBV30 to TRBJ2-1; TRBD2 is a possible D gene, resting on 6 matching bases. The read ends 3 residues early relative to the CDR3; the germline J gene fills the gap. V gives up 3 bases and J gives up 0 bases, and the segment between their germline ends measures 18 bases. The CDR3 spans 17 residues, from the cysteine through the phenylalanine. Sequencing covers 42 bases of the CDR3, shown here with the frame starting at base 1. The germline V gene (reference sequence) gives CDR1 as GTSNPN and CDR2 as SVGIG.